These 30 T cell receptor beta chains came from one sample sequenced in a study of cytomegalovirus exposure and HLA in healthy donors. 13 Jbeta primers and 60 Vbeta primers were used for the PCR. Sequencing was performed with immunoSEQ multiplex PCR; in TCRdb, only in-frame clones are kept and a portion is missing. The sample records over 100,000 clones, around 80% being singletons. Sequenced input: PBMCs. The receptors were gathered from a man aged 25-40 years in good health and CMV-seronegative.

The chain recombines TRBV5-5 with TRBJ2-5; tentatively, D is TRBD2 (5 bases). The CDR3 is 13 residues long. Germline CDR1 is SGHKS and CDR2 is YYEKEE (reference sequence). Between the trimmed V and J ends, which lost 7 bases and 2 bases, there was a span of 12 bases. As DNA, the CDR3 is TGTGCCAGCTCGCGAGCGGATCAAGAGACCCAGTACTTC. This sequence encodes CASSRADQETQYF.

This chain's CDR3 is CASSDLRESNEQFF. CDR3 in DNA: TGTGCCAGCAGTGATTTGCGGGAGAGCAATGAGCAGTTCTTC. The rearrangement uses TRBV2 and TRBJ2-1, with 7 nucleotides matching TRBD2. CDR1 is SNHLY and CDR2 is FYNNEI in the germline V gene. This CDR3 has 14 amino acids. Trimming removed 3 bases from V and 6 bases from J; junction bases left unmatched: 5.

The CDR3 protein is CASMSGGSYEQYF. In DNA, the CDR3 is TGTGCCAGCATGAGCGGGGGCTCCTACGAGCAGTACTTC. V is TRBV28 and J is TRBJ2-7; 8 positions match TRBD2. V lost 7 bases and J lost 0; bases outside the gene matches: 2. This CDR3 contains 13 residues. Germline-derived CDR1 and CDR2 are MDHEN and SYDVKM.

This clone was seen only a few times. The J gene is TRBJ2-3, the V gene TRBV5-1; 8 bases match TRBD2. Germline assignment: CDR1 SGHRS and CDR2 YFSETQ. With 2 bases clipped from V and 4 bases from J, the junction kept 6 bases outside the gene matches. The CDR3 length is 15 residues. Here the CDR3 DNA reads TGCGCCAGCAGCTTTTTCTCGGGGGGGCCAGATACGCAGTATTTT. This translates into CASSFFSGGPDTQYF. The variable domain in full, completed from reference TRBV5-1 and TRBJ2-3, reads KAGVTQTPRYLIKTRGQQVTLSCSPISGHRSVSWYQQTPGQGLQFLFEYFSETQRNKGNFPGRFSGRQFSNSRSEMNVSTLELGDSALYLCASSFFSGGPDTQYFGPGTRLTVL.

V is TRBV6-6 and J is TRBJ2-7; 7 bases are a match to TRBD1. With 5 bases clipped from V and 4 bases from J, the junction kept 5 bases outside the gene matches. The germline V gene encodes CDR1 MNHNY and CDR2 SVGAGI (reference sequence). This CDR3 comprises 13 residues. The CDR3 DNA sequence: TGTGCCAGCAGTCCCAGACAGGGTTACGAGCAGTACTTC. Its translation is CASSPRQGYEQYF.

The gene calls are TRBV28 and TRBJ2-7; D is possibly TRBD2 (6 bases). The V gene's germline CDR1 is MDHEN and CDR2 SYDVKM. The CDR3 length is 14 residues. V lost 2 bases and J lost 2, with 10 bases in between. CDR3 sequence (DNA): TGTGCCAGCAGTTTAGTCGGGGGAACCTACGAGCAGTACTTC. This sequence encodes CASSLVGGTYEQYF. Full variable domain (remainder filled in from reference TRBV28 and TRBJ2-7): DVKVTQSSRYLVKRTGEKVFLECVQDMDHENMFWYRQDPGLGLRLIYFSYDVKMKEKGDIPEGYSVSREKKERFSLILESASTNQTSMYLCASSLVGGTYEQYFGPGTRLTVT.

This clone was seen just once. The rearrangement links TRBV6-6 to TRBJ1-2; 8 nucleotides align to TRBD1. This CDR3 is 15 amino acids long. The germline V gene has CDR1 MNHNY and CDR2 SVGAGI (reference sequence). J lost 2 bases, V lost 7 bases, and 9 bases had no gene match. The CDR3 spells CASTFQGALNYGYTF. DNA of the CDR3: TGTGCCAGCACCTTCCAGGGGGCTCTAAACTATGGCTACACCTTC.

V usage is TRBV7-2 and J usage is TRBJ1-1; D call uncertain. The V and J ends lost 1 base and 8 bases respectively, with 8 bases between them. CDR1 SGHTA and CDR2 FQGNSA come from the germline V gene. The CDR3 runs 12 residues. The CDR3 loop is CASSLGGIEAFF. CDR3 coding DNA: TGTGCCAGCAGCTTAGGCGGTATCGAAGCTTTCTTT.

There are a few counts of this clone. The chain has TRBV18 and TRBJ1-5; D may be TRBD1 (5 bases). Germline-derived CDR1 and CDR2 are KGHSH and LQKENI. V was cut by 2 bases and J by 4 bases, with 15 bases left in between. This CDR3 is 16 amino acids long. CDR3 bases: TGTGCCAGCTCACCATCCCTCGAGACAGATAATCAGCCCCAGCATTTT. Translated: CASSPSLETDNQPQHF.

V usage is TRBV5-1 and J usage is TRBJ2-7; D possibly corresponds to TRBD1 (6 bases). The V gene's germline CDR1 is SGHRS and CDR2 YFSETQ. CDR3 size: 13 residues. The V end was cut by 5 bases, the J end by 3 bases, with 12 bases between. The DNA of the CDR3 is TGCGCCAGCAGAAGGGACACTAACTACGAGCAGTACTTC. Residues: CASRRDTNYEQYF.

This clone was observed a handful of times. CDR3 amino acids: CASSPGHEMNQPQHF. The CDR3 DNA reads as TGCGCCAGCAGCCCGGGACACGAGATGAATCAGCCCCAGCATTTT. The V call is TRBV4-3, the J call TRBJ1-5; maybe TRBD1 (6 bases). Germline V CDR1 and CDR2: LGHNA, YSLEER. The V end lost 4 bases, the J end lost 4 bases, and 14 bases lay between the germline ends. This CDR3 has 15 residues.

This clone was seen at least ten times. V and J are TRBV6-1 and TRBJ2-3; D gene unclear. The length of the CDR3 is 14 residues. The germline CDR1 and CDR2 sequences are MNHNS and SASEGT. V dropped 7 bases and J dropped 1 base, with 12 bases sitting between them. CDR3 coding DNA: TGTGCCAGCACTGGCCAAGAGGGCACAGATACGCAGTATTTT. Encoded protein: CASTGQEGTDTQYF.

The chain combines TRBV6-5 with TRBJ1-5; 7 bases line up with TRBD1. Trimming at V came to 5 bases and at J to 5 bases, leaving 6 bases not matched to a gene. This CDR3 spans 14 amino acids. Per germline, CDR1 MNHEY and CDR2 SVGAGI. The CDR3: CASSPRQGDQPQHF. The CDR3 DNA reads TGTGCCAGCAGTCCACGACAGGGTGATCAGCCCCAGCATTTT.

The chain links TRBV28 to TRBJ1-1; a weak D match, TRBD1 (5 bases). Germline V gene lookup returns CDR1 MDHEN and CDR2 SYDVKM. The CDR3 covers 17 residues. Trimming left V 5 bases short and J 3 bases short, with 22 bases between. The CDR3 is CASSTWGEGAIYTEAFF. The CDR3 region has the DNA TGTGCCAGCAGTACCTGGGGGGAGGGAGCAATTTACACTGAAGCTTTCTTT. Full variable domain (rest looked up from reference TRBV28 and TRBJ1-1): DVKVTQSSRYLVKRTGEKVFLECVQDMDHENMFWYRQDPGLGLRLIYFSYDVKMKEKGDIPEGYSVSREKKERFSLILESASTNQTSMYLCASSTWGEGAIYTEAFFGQGTRLTVV.

The chain combines TRBV11-2 with TRBJ2-7; 7 bases align to TRBD2. Trimming at V came to 5 bases and at J to 3 bases, leaving 13 bases not matched to a gene. This CDR3 has 16 residues. Germline-derived CDR1 and CDR2 are SGHAT and FQNNGV. The CDR3: CASSLHFSGADYEQYF. DNA for the CDR3: TGTGCCAGCAGCCTCCATTTCAGCGGGGCGGACTACGAGCAGTACTTC.

The chain has TRBV7-2 and TRBJ1-2; D call uncertain. Trimming removed 5 bases at V and 0 bases at J, with 10 bases between. The CDR3 spans 14 residues. Germline CDR1 is SGHTA and CDR2 is FQGNSA. The CDR3 is CASSHDGANYGYTF. Here the CDR3 DNA reads TGTGCCAGCAGCCACGACGGAGCTAACTATGGCTACACCTTC.

This chain uses TRBV5-1 with TRBJ1-2, with D perhaps matching TRBD1 (5 bases). Trimming removed 4 bases from V and 6 bases from J, with 19 bases in between. Looked up from germline, CDR1 is SGHRS and CDR2 is YFSETQ. This CDR3 comprises 15 residues. The CDR3 region has the DNA TGCGCCAGCAGCGCAACAACGCACAAGGGGAATGGCTACACCTTC. This sequence encodes CASSATTHKGNGYTF. Looking up the rest from reference TRBV5-1 and TRBJ1-2 gives the full variable domain: KAGVTQTPRYLIKTRGQQVTLSCSPISGHRSVSWYQQTPGQGLQFLFEYFSETQRNKGNFPGRFSGRQFSNSRSEMNVSTLELGDSALYLCASSATTHKGNGYTFGSGTRLTVV.

The rearrangement joins TRBV6-1 to TRBJ1-2; possibly TRBD1 for D (5 bases). Trimming left V 6 bases short and J 3 bases short, with 17 bases between. The germline V gene encodes CDR1 MNHNS and CDR2 SASEGT. The CDR3 runs to 15 residues. The CDR3 protein is CASSPGGRADYGYTF. The CDR3 DNA follows: TGTGCCAGCAGCCCGGGTGGCAGGGCTGACTATGGCTACACCTTC.

This chain connects TRBV28 to TRBJ1-1; the D gene is possibly TRBD1 (5 bases). Trimming removed 8 bases at V and 10 bases at J, with 14 bases between. Germline V lookup: CDR1 MDHEN, CDR2 SYDVKM. This CDR3 contains 11 residues. In DNA, the CDR3 is TGTGCCAGCGGCATACAGGCTTCAGCTTTCTTT. Amino acids: CASGIQASAFF. Filled out from reference TRBV28 and TRBJ1-1, the complete variable domain reads DVKVTQSSRYLVKRTGEKVFLECVQDMDHENMFWYRQDPGLGLRLIYFSYDVKMKEKGDIPEGYSVSREKKERFSLILESASTNQTSMYLCASGIQASAFFGQGTRLTVV.

This clone was observed a few times. The chain has TRBV19 and TRBJ2-6; the D gene is possibly TRBD2 (5 bases). V gave up 0 bases and J gave up 2 bases, with 8 bases separating them. Germline V gene lookup returns CDR1 LNHDA and CDR2 SQIVND (reference sequence). This CDR3 region has 16 residues. CDR3: CASSIDPGTGANVLTF. The CDR3 nucleotides read TGTGCCAGTAGTATAGATCCCGGGACTGGGGCCAACGTCCTGACTTTC. Together with reference TRBV19 and TRBJ2-6, the CDR3 gives the full variable domain: DGGITQSPKYLFRKEGQNVTLSCEQNLNHDAMYWYRQDPGQGLRLIYYSQIVNDFQKGDIAEGYSVSREKKESFPLTVTSAQKNPTAFYLCASSIDPGTGANVLTFGAGSRLTVL.

The CDR3 DNA reads TGTGCCAGCAGCTCAGGGGGAAAGCGTCAGCCCCAGCATTTT. This translates into CASSSGGKRQPQHF. This chain links TRBV7-6 with TRBJ1-5, with TRBD1 matching 7 bases. V shed 4 bases and J 6 bases; nucleotides not matched to a gene: 6. The V gene's germline CDR1 is SGHVS and CDR2 FNYEAQ. The CDR3 extends over 14 amino acids.

V and J are TRBV4-3 and TRBJ2-1; the match to TRBD2 covers 11 bases. This CDR3 has 17 amino acids. Germline CDR1 reads LGHNA; CDR2 reads YSLEER. V shed 3 bases and J 5 bases; nucleotides not matched to a gene: 9. This CDR3 reads CASSHLPTSGTHNEQFF. The CDR3 DNA reads TGCGCCAGCAGCCATCTACCGACTAGCGGGACCCACAATGAGCAGTTCTTC.

J is TRBJ2-7 and V is TRBV4-2, with D maybe TRBD1 (6 bases). This CDR3 is built from 17 residues. CDR1 and CDR2 from the germline V gene are LGHNA and YNFKEQ. Trimming removed 1 base from V and 2 bases from J, with 18 bases in between. The CDR3 DNA follows: TGTGCCAGCAGCCAAGCGGTATCACAGGGCCTAGCCTACGAGCAGTACTTC. Amino acids: CASSQAVSQGLAYEQYF.

The chain joins TRBV18 to TRBJ2-2, with TRBD1 matching over 10 bases. The germline V gene has CDR1 KGHSH and CDR2 LQKENI. The V gene end was trimmed by 3 bases and the J gene end by 4 bases; junction bases not matched to a gene: 8. The CDR3 length is 17 residues. The CDR3 reads CASSPPYGTGATGELFF. The CDR3 nucleotides read TGTGCCAGCTCACCCCCGTACGGGACAGGGGCCACCGGGGAGCTGTTTTTT. Looking up the rest from reference TRBV18 and TRBJ2-2 gives the full variable domain: NAGVMQNPRHLVRRRGQEARLRCSPMKGHSHVYWYRQLPEEGLKFMVYLQKENIIDESGMPKERFSAEFPKEGPSILRIQQVVRGDSAAYFCASSPPYGTGATGELFFGEGSRLTVL.

V is TRBV6-4 and J is TRBJ1-2; D unclear. CDR1 and CDR2 (germline): MRHNA, SNTAGT. CDR3 size: 10 residues. V lost 2 bases to trimming and J lost 13 bases, with 8 bases between them. CDR3 amino acids: CASSDKAGTF. The CDR3 DNA follows: TGTGCCAGCAGTGACAAGGCGGGCACCTTC.

The chain has TRBV5-4 and TRBJ2-2, with D possibly TRBD1 on 6 matching bases. V shed 1 base and J shed 1 base, with 11 bases lying between them. Germline V gene lookup returns CDR1 SGHNT and CDR2 YYREEE (reference sequence). The CDR3 has 16 residues. DNA for the CDR3: TGTGCCAGCAGCTTGTTAGTCAGGGGGAACACCGGGGAGCTGTTTTTT. It is translated as CASSLLVRGNTGELFF.

The V call is TRBV10-2, the J call TRBJ1-5, with 7 bases lining up with TRBD1. V trimming: 10 bases; J trimming: 3 bases; junction bases outside the gene matches: 6. Per germline, CDR1 WSHSY and CDR2 SAAADI. The CDR3 length is 13 residues. CDR3 protein: CATRDRDNQPQHF. For the CDR3, the DNA is TGCGCCACTCGCGACAGGGACAATCAGCCCCAGCATTTT.

The V call is TRBV7-2, the J call TRBJ2-7, with D possibly being TRBD2 (6 bases). Germline lookup yields CDR1 SGHTA and CDR2 FQGNSA. This CDR3 has 12 amino acids. V was clipped by 8 bases and J by 3 bases, with 11 bases between them. CDR3 sequence: CASGLLGYEQYF. The CDR3 bases are TGTGCCAGCGGACTACTAGGCTACGAGCAGTACTTC.

This clone was picked up a small number of times. The chain combines TRBV5-4 with TRBJ2-1, with 10 bases identical to TRBD1. CDR3 length: 15 amino acids. From germline, CDR1 is SGHNT and CDR2 YYREEE (reference sequence). Trimming cost V 3 bases and J 7 bases; bases outside gene matches: 7. CDR3 amino acids: CASSSGQGRGNEQFF. The CDR3 nucleotides read TGTGCCAGCAGCTCGGGACAGGGGAGGGGGAATGAGCAGTTCTTC.

The chain couples TRBV2 to TRBJ1-5; 10 positions match TRBD1. Germline trimming cut 4 bases from V and 4 bases from J; bases unmatched to any gene: 1. Germline CDR1 and CDR2: SNHLY and FYNNEI. This CDR3 contains 14 residues. DNA of the CDR3: TGTGCCAGCAGTGGGACAGGGGGGAATCAGCCCCAGCATTTT. This gives the protein CASSGTGGNQPQHF.